The 21 T cell receptor beta chains below were found in one sample sequenced in a study of OX40 agonist ivuxolimab in advanced cancers. Sequencing used immunoSEQ multiplex PCR; TCRdb keeps in-frame clones, though not all of them. The profile covers tens of thousands of clones, with 80% to 90% appearing a single time and over 1.5% taken by the ten largest. The source was CD4+ or CD8+ T cells sorted from blood, collected in a trial of the OX40 agonist ivuxolimab. These receptors all stem from an adult with an advanced solid tumor such as melanoma, head and neck, liver or kidney cancer.

The chain links TRBV4-3 to TRBJ2-5; D gene unclear. Germline CDR1 reads LGHNA; CDR2 reads YSLEER. V was clipped by 1 base and J by 6 bases, with 12 bases between them. The CDR3 sequence is 14 residues long. CDR3 residues: CASSQGTPGQTQYF. The CDR3 region has the DNA TGCGCCAGCAGCCAAGGGACCCCCGGTCAGACCCAGTACTTC.

The chain has TRBV28 and TRBJ1-4, with D perhaps TRBD1 (5 bases). The V gene lost 2 bases and the J gene lost 8 bases, with 12 bases spanning the gap. This CDR3 has 14 residues. Germline V CDR1 and CDR2: MDHEN, SYDVKM. The CDR3 DNA reads as TGTGCCAGCAGTTTAGGGGGAGGAGGCGAAAAACTGTTTTTT. Translation gives CASSLGGGGEKLFF.

V is TRBV2 and J is TRBJ2-7, with D hard to call. Trimming took off 3 bases at V and 0 bases at J, with 9 bases between the two ends. Per germline, CDR1 SNHLY and CDR2 FYNNEI. The CDR3 sequence is 14 residues long. CDR3 protein: CASSDSDPSYEQYF. CDR3 nucleotide sequence: TGTGCCAGCAGTGACAGCGACCCCTCCTACGAGCAGTACTTC.

The V and J genes are TRBV28 and TRBJ2-7, with TRBD2 matching over 10 bases. The CDR3 contains 15 residues. Per the germline V gene, CDR1 is MDHEN and CDR2 is SYDVKM. With 4 bases clipped from V and 4 bases from J, the junction kept 7 bases outside the gene matches. CDR3: CASSSSGSRGYEQYF. The DNA for the CDR3 is TGTGCCAGCAGTTCTAGCGGGAGTAGGGGGTACGAGCAGTACTTC. The full variable domain, rest sourced from reference TRBV28 and TRBJ2-7, is DVKVTQSSRYLVKRTGEKVFLECVQDMDHENMFWYRQDPGLGLRLIYFSYDVKMKEKGDIPEGYSVSREKKERFSLILESASTNQTSMYLCASSSSGSRGYEQYFGPGTRLTVT.

The J gene is TRBJ2-1, the V gene TRBV19; 9 bases are shared with TRBD1. This CDR3 is built from 14 residues. The V gene end was trimmed by 3 bases and the J gene end by 12 bases; junction bases not matched to a gene: 9. The germline gives CDR1 LNHDA, CDR2 SQIVND (reference sequence). The CDR3 loop is CASSMGVGQGRQFF. The DNA of the CDR3 is TGTGCCAGTAGTATGGGGGTTGGACAGGGGAGGCAGTTCTTC.

The chain links TRBV27 to TRBJ2-4, with D tentatively TRBD2 (6 bases). The length of the CDR3 is 14 residues. V was pared by 5 bases and J by 8 bases, with 16 bases between. Per germline, CDR1 MNHEY and CDR2 SMNVEV (reference sequence). CDR3 DNA: TGTGCCAGCAGTCCCCGGCGGGAAACGGACATTCAGTACTTC. Its protein product is CASSPRRETDIQYF.

The rearrangement uses TRBV11-2 and TRBJ1-6; no clear D. V dropped 1 base and J dropped 4 bases, with 11 bases sitting between them. This CDR3 comprises 16 residues. Germline V CDR1 and CDR2: SGHAT, FQNNGV. The CDR3 protein is CASSLAATAYNSPLHF. The CDR3 region has the DNA TGTGCCAGCAGCTTAGCGGCCACAGCATATAATTCACCCCTCCACTTT.

The chain links TRBV30 to TRBJ2-3; D not resolved. Trimming cost V 2 bases and J 4 bases, with 4 bases left between them. Per germline, CDR1 GTSNPN and CDR2 SVGIG (reference sequence). The CDR3 runs to 11 residues. DNA for the CDR3: TGTGCCTGGAGTATCTCAGATACGCAGTATTTT. It codes for CAWSISDTQYF. The full variable domain, in which reference TRBV30 and TRBJ2-3 provide the parts outside the CDR3, is SQTIHQWPATLVQPVGSPLSLECTVEGTSNPNLYWYRQAAGRGLQLLFYSVGIGQISSEVPQNLSASRPQDRQFILSSKKLLLSDSGFYLCAWSISDTQYFGPGTRLTVL.

This clone occurred a few times. The chain employs TRBV5-1 and TRBJ1-2; TRBD1 aligns across 7 bases. This CDR3 contains 17 residues. Germline trimming cut 5 bases from V and 1 base from J; bases unmatched to any gene: 14. Looked up from germline, CDR1 is SGHRS and CDR2 is YFSETQ. The CDR3 reads CASRMGTVGTVNYGYTF. For the CDR3, the DNA is TGCGCCAGCAGGATGGGGACAGTCGGAACAGTTAACTATGGCTACACCTTC.

This clone was detected only a few times. The chain links TRBV19 to TRBJ1-1; D is perhaps TRBD1 (6 bases). V lost 3 bases and J lost 7, with 12 bases in between. This CDR3 is 13 amino acids long. Germline CDR1 LNHDA, CDR2 SQIVND (reference sequence). CDR3 residues: CASSMRGQVEAFF. The CDR3, as DNA: TGTGCCAGTAGTATGCGGGGGCAAGTTGAAGCTTTCTTT.

The rearrangement uses TRBV10-1 and TRBJ2-7, with D perhaps assigned TRBD1 or TRBD2 (5 bases each). Germline values: CDR1 WNHNN, CDR2 SYGVQD (reference sequence). Trimming took 2 bases from V and 4 from J, leaving 9 bases between them. The CDR3 contains 13 residues. CDR3 in amino acids: CASSEGREYEQYF. The DNA for the CDR3 is TGCGCCAGCAGTGAGGGCAGGGAGTACGAGCAGTACTTC.

As to this clone: The junction shows a germline mismatch at one end, possibly a read error. V gene TRBV6-6 combines with J gene TRBJ1-2, with 9 bases lining up with TRBD1. The CDR3 is 15 amino acids. In germline, CDR1 is MNHNY, CDR2 SVGAGI (reference sequence). CDR3 in amino acids: CAISAYRGQDYGYTF. DNA of the CDR3: TGTGCCATCAGTGCCTACAGGGGGCAGGACTATGGCTACACCTTC.

In this sample, this clone is medium-sized. Different DNA sequences within this sample yield the same CDR3. The chain couples TRBV10-1 to TRBJ1-1, with D unclear. The CDR3 consists of 13 residues. Trimming removed 0 bases from V and 4 bases from J, with 6 bases in between. Germline CDR1 reads WNHNN; CDR2 reads SYGVQD (reference sequence). The CDR3 coding sequence is TGCGCCAGCAGTGAGTCAGGTGGCACTGAAGCTTTCTTT. Amino acid sequence: CASSESGGTEAFF.

V and J are TRBV4-3 and TRBJ1-5; maybe TRBD1 (5 bases). Trimming removed 0 bases at V and 5 bases at J, with 11 bases between. CDR3 length: 15 amino acids. The germline gives CDR1 LGHNA, CDR2 YSLEER. Here the CDR3 reads CASSQDPGMDQPQHF. CDR3 coding DNA: TGCGCCAGCAGCCAAGACCCAGGGATGGATCAGCCCCAGCATTTT.

This clone has only a few counts. The genes are TRBV6-5 and TRBJ1-1; D is ambiguous. The CDR3 has 14 residues. V lost 0 bases and J lost 1, with 6 bases in between. Germline lookup yields CDR1 MNHEY and CDR2 SVGAGI. This chain's CDR3 is CASSYSDQNTEAFF. The CDR3 DNA follows: TGTGCCAGCAGTTACTCGGACCAGAACACTGAAGCTTTCTTT.

This clone occurred once. The V and J genes are TRBV19 and TRBJ1-2; 9 bases are shared with TRBD1. Trimming removed 6 bases from V and 8 bases from J; junction bases left unmatched: 7. Germline values: CDR1 LNHDA, CDR2 SQIVND (reference sequence). The CDR3 is 13 residues long. CDR3 protein: CASRTGGAEGYTF. The CDR3 DNA follows: TGTGCCAGTAGAACAGGGGGCGCGGAAGGCTACACCTTC.

CDR3 DNA: TGCGCCAGCAGCAGAGGTAGCGGGAGTGCTGGCACAGATACGCAGTATTTT. Amino acid sequence: CASSRGSGSAGTDTQYF. The gene calls are TRBV5-1 and TRBJ2-3, with 9 bases aligning to TRBD2. This CDR3 is 17 amino acids long. CDR1 is SGHRS and CDR2 is YFSETQ in the germline V gene. V dropped 4 bases and J dropped 1; count of bases not matched to a gene: 10. Variable domain in full (rest from reference TRBV5-1 and TRBJ2-3): KAGVTQTPRYLIKTRGQQVTLSCSPISGHRSVSWYQQTPGQGLQFLFEYFSETQRNKGNFPGRFSGRQFSNSRSEMNVSTLELGDSALYLCASSRGSGSAGTDTQYFGPGTRLTVL.

The V call is TRBV9, the J call TRBJ1-2, with no clear D. There are 13 residues in the CDR3. The germline V gene has CDR1 SGDLS and CDR2 YYNGEE. V was clipped by 3 bases and J by 4 bases, with 10 bases between them. This chain's CDR3 is CASSAGDGYGYTF. The CDR3 coding sequence is TGTGCCAGCAGCGCCGGGGATGGCTATGGCTACACCTTC.

The rearrangement links TRBV28 to TRBJ1-2, with D hard to call. This CDR3 is built from 11 residues. Trimming cost V 1 base and J 10 bases, with 7 bases left between them. From germline, CDR1 is MDHEN and CDR2 SYDVKM. CDR3 protein: CASSLSGVYTF. Written as DNA, the CDR3 is TGTGCCAGCAGTTTATCTGGGGTCTACACCTTC.

The chain employs TRBV28 and TRBJ2-5, with 9 bases fitting TRBD1. With V trimmed by 6 bases and J by 4 bases, 6 bases remained unmatched. The CDR3 totals 14 residues. Germline V gives CDR1 MDHEN, CDR2 SYDVKM. The CDR3, as DNA: TGTGCCAGCAGCGGACAGGGGCGGCGAGAGACCCAGTACTTC. Protein sequence: CASSGQGRRETQYF.

This clone was counted once. The chain has TRBV5-1 and TRBJ2-1, with 13 bases that match TRBD2. Germline V gene data show CDR1 as SGHRS and CDR2 as YFSETQ. J was trimmed by 6 bases and V by 0 bases; bases with no gene match: 3. The CDR3 contains 16 residues. CDR3 region: CASSLAGTSGTNEQFF. CDR3 DNA: TGCGCCAGCAGCTTGGCCGGGACTAGCGGGACCAATGAGCAGTTCTTC.